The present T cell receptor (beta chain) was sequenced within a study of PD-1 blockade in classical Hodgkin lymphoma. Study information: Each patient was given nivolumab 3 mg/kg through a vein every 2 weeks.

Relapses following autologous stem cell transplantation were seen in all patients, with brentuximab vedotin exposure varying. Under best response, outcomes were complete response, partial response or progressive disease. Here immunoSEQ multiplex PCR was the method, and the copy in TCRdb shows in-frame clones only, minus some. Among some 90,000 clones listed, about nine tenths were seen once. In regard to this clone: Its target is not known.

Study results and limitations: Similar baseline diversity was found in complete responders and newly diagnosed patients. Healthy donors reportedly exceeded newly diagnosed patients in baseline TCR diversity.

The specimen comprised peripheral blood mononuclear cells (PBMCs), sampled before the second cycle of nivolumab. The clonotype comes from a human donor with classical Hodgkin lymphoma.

Written as DNA, the CDR3 is TGTGCCAGCTCACCCGGGGGCAGGGCTCTCAATGAGCAGTTCTTC. Translating it yields CASSPGGRALNEQFF. The chain employs TRBV6-1 and TRBJ2-1; D assignment may be TRBD1 or TRBD2 (6 bases each). This CDR3 has 15 amino acids. Looked up from germline, CDR1 is MNHNS and CDR2 is SASEGT. V was pared by 8 bases and J by 6 bases, with 20 bases between.